This record looks at one T cell receptor (beta chain) sequence and its context. The data belong to a study of blood T cell repertoires in COVID-19. Study information: Some COVID-19 samples were acute and others convalescent; all came from the United States, Italy and Spain. Sample material is recorded as cDNA or gDNA derived from T cells, B-cell-depleted T cells, or PBMCs.

The V gene end was trimmed by 2 bases and the J gene end by 3 bases; junction bases not matched to a gene: 7. Germline assignment: CDR1 SGHDT and CDR2 YYEEEE. The CDR3 covers 15 residues. Sequenced by immunoSEQ multiplex PCR; TCRdb stores in-frame clones only, minus some. The table has 100,000 to 150,000 clones, 77% seen once. The chain recombines TRBV5-6 with TRBJ2-5, with 7 bases matching TRBD1. This clonotype originated in a human donor in a cohort sampled during active COVID-19. Sequences were obtained from peripheral blood. The CDR3 nucleotides are TGTGCCAGCAGCTTTAGGTGGACAGGCAAAGAGACCCAGTACTTC. As protein: CASSFRWTGKETQYF.